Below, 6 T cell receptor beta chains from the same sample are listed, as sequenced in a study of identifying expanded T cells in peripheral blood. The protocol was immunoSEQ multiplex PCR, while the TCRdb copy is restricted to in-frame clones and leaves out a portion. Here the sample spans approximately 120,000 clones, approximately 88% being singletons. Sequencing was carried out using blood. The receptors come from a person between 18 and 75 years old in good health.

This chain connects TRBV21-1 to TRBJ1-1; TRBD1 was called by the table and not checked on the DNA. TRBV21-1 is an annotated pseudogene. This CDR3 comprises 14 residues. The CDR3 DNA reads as TGTGCCGCCAAAACAGGGGTACGAGGCACTGAAGCTTTCTTT. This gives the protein CAAKTGVRGTEAFF.

The CDR3: CASSERGDGYTF. DNA for the CDR3: TGTGCCAGCAGTGAGCGGGGCGACGGCTACACCTTC. The J gene is TRBJ1-2, the V gene TRBV6-1; maybe TRBD1 (5 bases). CDR3 length equals 12 residues. Between the trimmed V and J ends, which lost 3 bases and 8 bases, there was a span of 10 bases. From germline, CDR1 is MNHNS and CDR2 SASEGT.

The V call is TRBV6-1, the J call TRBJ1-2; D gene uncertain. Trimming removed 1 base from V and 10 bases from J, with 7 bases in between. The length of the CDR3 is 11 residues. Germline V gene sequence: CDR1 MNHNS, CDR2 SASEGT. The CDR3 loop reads CASSEGTIYTF. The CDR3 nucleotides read TGTGCCAGCAGTGAAGGAACGATCTACACCTTC.

CDR3 bases: TGTGCCAGCAGCTGGAAACAGGGCACTGAAGCTTTCTTT. Its protein product is CASSWKQGTEAFF. The rearrangement links TRBV9 to TRBJ1-1; possibly TRBD1 for D (6 bases). Trimming removed 4 bases at V and 4 bases at J, with 11 bases between. Germline V gene lookup returns CDR1 SGDLS and CDR2 YYNGEE. This CDR3 contains 13 residues.

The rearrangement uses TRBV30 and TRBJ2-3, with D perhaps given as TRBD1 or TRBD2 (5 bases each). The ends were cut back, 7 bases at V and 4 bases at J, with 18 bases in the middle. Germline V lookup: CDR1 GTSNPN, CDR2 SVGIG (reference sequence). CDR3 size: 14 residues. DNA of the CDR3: TGTGCCTCCTCCCAGGGAAGCGGCCCAGATACGCAGTATTTT. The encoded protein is CASSQGSGPDTQYF.

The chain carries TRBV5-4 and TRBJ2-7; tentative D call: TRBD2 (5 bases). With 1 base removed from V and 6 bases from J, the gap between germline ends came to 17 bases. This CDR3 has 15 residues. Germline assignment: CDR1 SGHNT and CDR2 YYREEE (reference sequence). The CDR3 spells CASSLFLAGRGEQYF. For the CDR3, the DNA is TGTGCCAGCAGCTTGTTTCTAGCAGGCCGTGGCGAGCAGTACTTC.